This T cell receptor (beta chain) appears in the sequencing data of a study of T cell responses to AZD1222 COVID-19 vaccine. Per the germline V gene, CDR1 is SEHNR and CDR2 is FQNEAQ (reference sequence). The CDR3 is 15 residues long. The V segment lost 4 bases and the J segment 0 bases; nucleotides outside the gene matches: 4. Overall study findings and caveats: Spike-specific TCR depth and breadth grew after two AZD1222 doses. Spike-wide vaccine-associated CD4 TCRs dominated at 160-218 and 743-854. Possibly, clonal diversity was underestimated; donors were largely white British and included more females. As reported, nearly half of all spike-specific TCRs target variant regions that are unmutated.

Profiling relied on immunoSEQ multiplex PCR, and the TCRdb table lists in-frame clones only, not all of them. The table has fewer than 200,000 clones, over 80% seen once. Concerning this clone: Its specificity is not known.

The specimen comprised peripheral blood, sampled 28 days after the second dose of the MenACWY control vaccine. The chain recombines TRBV7-9 with TRBJ1-1, with TRBD1 matching over 8 bases. The receptor's source is an adult who received the MenACWY meningococcal vaccine as a control. CDR3 nucleotide sequence: TGTGCCAGCAGCTCCCGACAGGGGATGAACACTGAAGCTTTCTTT. Amino acids: CASSSRQGMNTEAFF.